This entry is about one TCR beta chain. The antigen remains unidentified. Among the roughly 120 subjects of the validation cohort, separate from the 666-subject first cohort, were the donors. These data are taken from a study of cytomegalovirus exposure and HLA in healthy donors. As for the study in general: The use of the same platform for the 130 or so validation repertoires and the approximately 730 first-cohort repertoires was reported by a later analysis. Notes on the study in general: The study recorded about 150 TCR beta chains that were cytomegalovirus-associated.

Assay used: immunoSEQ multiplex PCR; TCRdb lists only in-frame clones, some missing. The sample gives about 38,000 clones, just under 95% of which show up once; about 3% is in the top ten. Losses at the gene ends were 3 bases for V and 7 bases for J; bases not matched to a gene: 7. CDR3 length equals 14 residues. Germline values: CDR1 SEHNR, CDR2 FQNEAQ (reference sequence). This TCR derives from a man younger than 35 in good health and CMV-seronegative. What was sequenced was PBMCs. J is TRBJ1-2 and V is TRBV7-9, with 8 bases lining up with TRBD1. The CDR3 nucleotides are TGTGCCAGCAGCTTCGCCAGGGGGCTGAGTGGCTACACCTTC. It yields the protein CASSFARGLSGYTF.